Listed below are T cell receptor beta chains from one sample, sequenced in a study of human T cells and chemical hapten exposure. TCRdb re-called the RACE reads with MiXCR, one entry per CDR3 protein. This table holds about 80,000 distinct CDR3 sequences, 11% to 15% found once. The sample was whole blood, taken in connection with sensitization to the hapten diphenylcyclopropenone (DPC). These receptors were taken from a woman between 50 and 59 years old with alopecia areata. Some clones in this sample may be carry-over from other donors' samples. Both conserved end residues are part of each CDR3. The order of the fields is J gene, V gene, D gene, clone size, CDR3 protein, CDR3 DNA. A D gene is named only where the DNA matches it firmly. Expanded clones are given a class, and other clones once, few, many or no size at all.

j_gene: TRBJ2-3
v_gene: TRBV13
d_gene: .
abundance: few
CDR3aa: CASSGPGRDTQYF
CDR3nt: TGTGCCAGCAGCGGACCAGGGCGAGATACGCAGTATTTT

j_gene: TRBJ1-1
v_gene: TRBV12-3/TRBV12-4
d_gene: TRBD1
abundance: .
CDR3aa: CASTGQGAVTEAFF
CDR3nt: TGTGCCAGCACAGGACAGGGGGCGGTCACTGAAGCTTTCTTT

j_gene: TRBJ2-1
v_gene: TRBV28
d_gene: TRBD2
abundance: .
CDR3aa: CASSQPSGRGNEQFF
CDR3nt: TGTGCCAGCAGTCAGCCTAGCGGGAGGGGGAATGAGCAGTTCTTC

j_gene: TRBJ2-1
v_gene: TRBV5-1
d_gene: .
abundance: .
CDR3aa: CASSGGGTYNEQFF
CDR3nt: TGCGCCAGCAGCGGGGGCGGCACCTACAATGAGCAGTTCTTC

j_gene: TRBJ1-1
v_gene: TRBV3-1
d_gene: TRBD1
abundance: few
CDR3aa: CASRPTGVPYTEAFF
CDR3nt: TGTGCCAGCAGACCCACAGGGGTCCCGTACACTGAAGCTTTCTTT

j_gene: TRBJ1-6
v_gene: TRBV6-1
d_gene: .
abundance: .
CDR3aa: CASSERQRLSSPLHF
CDR3nt: TGTGCCAGCAGTGAAAGGCAGAGACTGTCCTCACCCCTCCACTTT

j_gene: TRBJ2-1
v_gene: TRBV28
d_gene: .
abundance: few
CDR3aa: CASRGDSVDYNEQFF
CDR3nt: TGTGCCAGCAGGGGGGACTCGGTCGACTACAATGAGCAGTTCTTC

j_gene: TRBJ1-2
v_gene: TRBV10-3
d_gene: .
abundance: few
CDR3aa: CAISDRVTYGYTF
CDR3nt: TGTGCCATCAGTGACCGTGTTACCTATGGCTACACCTTC

j_gene: TRBJ1-1
v_gene: TRBV6-2/TRBV6-3
d_gene: .
abundance: few
CDR3aa: CASSYGEVEAFF
CDR3nt: TGTGCCAGCAGTTACGGGGAAGTTGAAGCTTTCTTT

j_gene: TRBJ1-5
v_gene: TRBV7-9
d_gene: TRBD1
abundance: .
CDR3aa: CASMLTGDSNQPQHF
CDR3nt: TGTGCCAGCATGTTGACAGGGGATAGCAATCAGCCCCAGCATTTT

j_gene: TRBJ1-1
v_gene: TRBV7-2
d_gene: .
abundance: many
CDR3aa: CASSSPGGRGNTEAFF
CDR3nt: TGTGCCAGCAGCTCCCCCGGGGGGCGCGGGAACACTGAAGCTTTCTTT

j_gene: TRBJ2-1
v_gene: TRBV29-1
d_gene: .
abundance: many
CDR3aa: CSAVKTQGSHKFF
CDR3nt: TGCAGCGCCGTAAAAACTCAGGGAAGCCATAAGTTCTTC

j_gene: TRBJ2-3
v_gene: TRBV20-1
d_gene: TRBD2
abundance: few
CDR3aa: CSARDQPAGVQADTQYF
CDR3nt: TGCAGTGCTAGAGATCAACCGGCGGGAGTCCAAGCAGATACGCAGTATTTT

j_gene: TRBJ2-5
v_gene: TRBV4-1
d_gene: .
abundance: .
CDR3aa: CASSQSDYPPQETQYF
CDR3nt: TGCGCCAGCAGCCAATCGGACTACCCACCCCAAGAGACCCAGTACTTC

j_gene: TRBJ1-2
v_gene: TRBV20-1
d_gene: .
abundance: .
CDR3aa: CSARDPGLDGYTF
CDR3nt: TGCAGTGCTAGAGATCCCGGGCTGGATGGCTACACCTTC

j_gene: TRBJ2-1
v_gene: TRBV10-3
d_gene: .
abundance: few
CDR3aa: CAISPRQSLYSYNEQFF
CDR3nt: TGTGCCATCAGTCCAAGACAGTCCTTGTACTCCTACAATGAGCAGTTCTTC

j_gene: TRBJ2-5
v_gene: TRBV5-1
d_gene: TRBD2
abundance: .
CDR3aa: CASSETSGSETQYF
CDR3nt: TGCGCCAGCAGCGAGACTAGCGGGAGCGAGACCCAGTACTTC

j_gene: TRBJ2-1
v_gene: TRBV18
d_gene: .
abundance: .
CDR3aa: CASSPSTQRTSYNEQFF
CDR3nt: TGTGCCAGCTCACCTAGTACCCAGAGGACCTCCTACAATGAGCAGTTCTTC

j_gene: TRBJ1-1
v_gene: TRBV6-2/TRBV6-3
d_gene: .
abundance: .
CDR3aa: CASSYGRGTEAFF
CDR3nt: TGTGCCAGCAGTTACGGGCGGGGCACTGAAGCTTTCTTT

j_gene: TRBJ2-3
v_gene: TRBV5-1
d_gene: TRBD2
abundance: few
CDR3aa: CASSYGLAGGKKSTDTQYF
CDR3nt: TGCGCCAGCAGCTATGGACTAGCGGGAGGGAAAAAAAGCACAGATACGCAGTATTTT

j_gene: TRBJ1-4
v_gene: TRBV7-6
d_gene: .
abundance: .
CDR3aa: CASSPRGAGPNEKLFF
CDR3nt: TGTGCCAGCAGCCCTAGGGGCGCAGGACCGAATGAAAAACTGTTTTTT

j_gene: TRBJ2-1
v_gene: TRBV20-1
d_gene: .
abundance: few
CDR3aa: CSARDLLVFSYNEQFF
CDR3nt: TGCAGTGCTAGAGATCTTTTAGTTTTCTCCTACAATGAGCAGTTCTTC

j_gene: TRBJ1-1
v_gene: TRBV27
d_gene: .
abundance: .
CDR3aa: CASSLRSVNEAFF
CDR3nt: TGTGCCAGCAGTTTAAGGTCGGTAAATGAAGCTTTCTTT

j_gene: TRBJ2-2
v_gene: TRBV7-9
d_gene: .
abundance: few
CDR3aa: CASSLEPADTGELFF
CDR3nt: TGTGCCAGCAGCTTAGAACCAGCAGACACCGGGGAGCTGTTTTTT

j_gene: TRBJ2-2
v_gene: TRBV7-6
d_gene: .
abundance: many
CDR3aa: CASSLKGGPNTGELFF
CDR3nt: TGTGCCAGCAGCTTAAAGGGTGGGCCGAACACCGGGGAGCTGTTTTTT

j_gene: TRBJ1-1
v_gene: TRBV21-1
d_gene: .
abundance: once
CDR3aa: CASSKGPNTEAFF
CDR3nt: TGTGCCAGCAGCAAAGGGCCGAACACTGAAGCTTTCTTT

j_gene: TRBJ2-1
v_gene: TRBV4-1
d_gene: .
abundance: .
CDR3aa: CASSQAAAQRQFF
CDR3nt: TGCGCCAGCAGCCAAGCGGCGGCCCAGCGGCAGTTCTTC

j_gene: TRBJ1-5
v_gene: TRBV6-6
d_gene: TRBD1
abundance: many
CDR3aa: CASKRIPGQGGLGQPQHF
CDR3nt: TGTGCCAGCAAAAGAATCCCGGGACAGGGTGGACTGGGTCAGCCCCAGCATTTT

j_gene: TRBJ1-5
v_gene: TRBV7-8
d_gene: .
abundance: few
CDR3aa: CASSPDSGSNQPQHF
CDR3nt: TGTGCCAGCAGCCCCGACAGTGGCAGCAATCAGCCCCAGCATTTT

j_gene: TRBJ2-1
v_gene: TRBV20-1
d_gene: .
abundance: .
CDR3aa: CSARPTTGEYNEQFF
CDR3nt: TGCAGTGCTAGACCCACGACAGGAGAATACAATGAGCAGTTCTTC

j_gene: TRBJ2-1
v_gene: TRBV15
d_gene: TRBD2
abundance: few
CDR3aa: CATSRDEREGPLNEQFF
CDR3nt: TGTGCCACCAGCAGGGATGAGCGGGAGGGCCCTCTCAATGAGCAGTTCTTC

j_gene: TRBJ2-4
v_gene: TRBV27
d_gene: .
abundance: .
CDR3aa: CASKGGVRDPKTAKNIQYF
CDR3nt: TGTGCCAGCAAAGGAGGGGTCCGGGACCCAAAGACGGCCAAAAACATTCAGTACTTC

j_gene: TRBJ1-1
v_gene: TRBV3-1
d_gene: TRBD1
abundance: .
CDR3aa: CASSLRDRETEAFF
CDR3nt: TGTGCCAGCAGCCTACGGGACAGGGAGACTGAAGCTTTCTTT

j_gene: TRBJ2-1
v_gene: TRBV7-9
d_gene: .
abundance: .
CDR3aa: CASSSPGLKYNEQFF
CDR3nt: TGTGCCAGCAGTTCGCCGGGACTGAAATACAATGAGCAGTTCTTC

j_gene: TRBJ2-7
v_gene: TRBV7-6
d_gene: .
abundance: many
CDR3aa: CASSQIGIKDRQYF
CDR3nt: TGTGCCAGCAGCCAGATTGGGATAAAAGACCGGCAGTACTTC

j_gene: TRBJ2-3
v_gene: TRBV10-2
d_gene: TRBD1
abundance: .
CDR3aa: CASKGTGATRTDTQYF
CDR3nt: TGCGCCAGCAAGGGGACAGGGGCAACGCGGACAGATACGCAGTATTTT

j_gene: TRBJ2-5
v_gene: TRBV5-4
d_gene: TRBD2
abundance: many
CDR3aa: CASSLARLAGKETQYF
CDR3nt: TGTGCCAGCAGCTTGGCCCGGCTAGCGGGAAAAGAGACCCAGTACTTC

j_gene: TRBJ1-2
v_gene: TRBV20-1
d_gene: .
abundance: .
CDR3aa: CSAPPVANYGYTF
CDR3nt: TGCAGTGCTCCTCCCGTAGCTAACTATGGCTACACCTTC

j_gene: TRBJ2-7
v_gene: TRBV5-1
d_gene: .
abundance: many
CDR3aa: CASSLSQGYEQYF
CDR3nt: TGCGCCAGCAGCTTGTCACAGGGCTACGAGCAGTACTTC

j_gene: TRBJ2-1
v_gene: TRBV6-5
d_gene: .
abundance: many
CDR3aa: CASSYSPPLRYNEQFF
CDR3nt: TGTGCCAGCAGTTACTCTCCCCCTCTGCGGTACAATGAGCAGTTCTTC

j_gene: TRBJ2-3
v_gene: TRBV7-2
d_gene: .
abundance: .
CDR3aa: CASSLAGDSTDTQYF
CDR3nt: TGTGCCAGCAGCTTAGCGGGAGACAGCACAGATACGCAGTATTTT

j_gene: TRBJ2-2
v_gene: TRBV7-2
d_gene: .
abundance: many
CDR3aa: CASSFSPQNTGELFF
CDR3nt: TGTGCCAGCAGCTTTTCCCCACAGAACACCGGGGAGCTGTTTTTT

j_gene: TRBJ2-1
v_gene: TRBV10-3
d_gene: TRBD2
abundance: .
CDR3aa: CAISDPGLAGDNEQFF
CDR3nt: TGTGCCATCAGTGACCCCGGACTAGCGGGAGATAATGAGCAGTTCTTC

j_gene: TRBJ1-1
v_gene: TRBV30
d_gene: .
abundance: .
CDR3aa: CAWGGLENTEAFF
CDR3nt: TGTGCCTGGGGAGGACTCGAAAACACTGAAGCTTTCTTT

j_gene: TRBJ2-3
v_gene: TRBV29-1
d_gene: .
abundance: .
CDR3aa: CSAYRDTQYF
CDR3nt: TGCAGCGCCTACAGAGATACGCAGTATTTT

j_gene: TRBJ2-1
v_gene: TRBV20-1
d_gene: .
abundance: many
CDR3aa: CSAVRIGYNEQFF
CDR3nt: TGCAGTGCCGTCAGGATTGGGTACAATGAGCAGTTCTTC

j_gene: TRBJ2-1
v_gene: TRBV7-6
d_gene: TRBD2
abundance: .
CDR3aa: CASSFSGRSSYNEQFF
CDR3nt: TGTGCCAGCAGCTTTAGCGGGAGAAGTTCCTACAATGAGCAGTTCTTC

j_gene: TRBJ2-3
v_gene: TRBV27
d_gene: TRBD2
abundance: .
CDR3aa: CASSPHGREGRDTQYF
CDR3nt: TGTGCCAGCAGCCCTCATGGGCGGGAGGGCCGTGATACGCAGTATTTT

j_gene: TRBJ1-1
v_gene: TRBV2
d_gene: TRBD1
abundance: .
CDR3aa: CASRRTGDTEAFF
CDR3nt: TGTGCCAGCAGGCGGACAGGAGACACTGAAGCTTTCTTT

j_gene: TRBJ2-5
v_gene: TRBV11-2
d_gene: TRBD1
abundance: many
CDR3aa: CASSLPGGLETQYF
CDR3nt: TGTGCCAGCAGCTTACCAGGGGGCTTAGAGACCCAGTACTTC

j_gene: TRBJ1-6
v_gene: TRBV15
d_gene: .
abundance: few
CDR3aa: CATSPRPPETSYSPLHF
CDR3nt: TGTGCCACCAGCCCCCGCCCCCCAGAGACCAGTTATTCACCCCTCCACTTT

j_gene: TRBJ2-1
v_gene: TRBV7-2
d_gene: .
abundance: few
CDR3aa: CASSLRLGEPNEQFF
CDR3nt: TGTGCCAGCAGCTTAAGACTGGGGGAGCCCAATGAGCAGTTCTTC

j_gene: TRBJ2-1
v_gene: TRBV27
d_gene: .
abundance: .
CDR3aa: CASSFLAGATYNEQFF
CDR3nt: TGTGCCAGCAGTTTTCTGGCGGGGGCAACCTACAATGAGCAGTTCTTC

j_gene: TRBJ1-1
v_gene: TRBV18
d_gene: .
abundance: .
CDR3aa: CASSPVAASDTEAFF
CDR3nt: TGTGCCAGCTCACCAGTTGCGGCGTCGGACACTGAAGCTTTCTTT

j_gene: TRBJ2-1
v_gene: TRBV27
d_gene: TRBD2
abundance: few
CDR3aa: CASSLTSGSLYEQFF
CDR3nt: TGTGCCAGCAGTTTGACTAGCGGGAGTCTGTATGAGCAGTTCTTC

j_gene: TRBJ2-5
v_gene: TRBV18
d_gene: TRBD1
abundance: .
CDR3aa: CASSPGQGIQETQYF
CDR3nt: TGTGCCAGCTCTCCCGGACAGGGAATACAAGAGACCCAGTACTTC

j_gene: TRBJ2-3
v_gene: TRBV28
d_gene: TRBD2
abundance: few
CDR3aa: CASNDRDYLNTDTQYF
CDR3nt: TGTGCCAGCAACGATCGGGACTATTTGAACACAGATACGCAGTATTTT